This T cell receptor beta chain was found in a study of control samples from healthy donors and cancer patients. This clone was seen more than once but under ten times. The protocol was immunoSEQ multiplex PCR, while the TCRdb copy is restricted to in-frame clones and leaves out a portion. Here the sample spans some 70,000 clones, roughly 84% being singletons. Germline V gene data show CDR1 as LGHNA and CDR2 as YNFKEQ. V was pared by 3 bases and J by 3 bases, with 12 bases between. This CDR3 has 14 residues. The specimen sequenced was PBMCs. The sequence derives from a woman between 50 and 59 years old with lung cancer. The chain recombines TRBV4-2 with TRBJ2-7; possibly TRBD1 for D (6 bases). The CDR3 sequence: CASSQDRRGYEQYF. CDR3 nucleotide sequence: TGTGCCAGCAGCCAGGACCGCAGGGGCTACGAGCAGTACTTC.